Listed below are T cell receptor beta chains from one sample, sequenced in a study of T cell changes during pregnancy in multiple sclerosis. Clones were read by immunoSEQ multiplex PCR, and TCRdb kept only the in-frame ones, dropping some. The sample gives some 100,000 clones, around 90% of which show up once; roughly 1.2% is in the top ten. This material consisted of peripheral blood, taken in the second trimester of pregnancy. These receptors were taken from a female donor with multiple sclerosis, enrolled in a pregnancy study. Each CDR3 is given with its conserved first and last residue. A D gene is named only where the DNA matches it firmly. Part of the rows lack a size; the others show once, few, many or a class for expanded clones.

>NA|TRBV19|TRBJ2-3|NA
CASSNSTDTQYF
TGTGCCAGTAGTAACTCCACAGATACGCAGTATTTT
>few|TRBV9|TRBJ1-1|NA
CASSVVGQNTEAFF
TGTGCCAGCAGCGTAGTGGGACAGAACACTGAAGCTTTCTTT
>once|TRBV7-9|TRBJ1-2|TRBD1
CASSLGTGDGYTF
TGTGCCAGCAGCTTAGGGACAGGGGATGGCTACACCTTC
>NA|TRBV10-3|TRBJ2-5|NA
CAIRLGPGETQYF
TGTGCCATCAGACTAGGACCCGGGGAGACCCAGTACTTC
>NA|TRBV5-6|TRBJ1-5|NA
CASSLGVRSLSNQPQHF
TGTGCCAGCAGCTTAGGGGTAAGGAGCCTTAGCAATCAGCCCCAGCATTTT
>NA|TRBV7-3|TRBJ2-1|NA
CASSLAHGEQFF
TGTGCCAGCAGCTTAGCTCACGGTGAGCAGTTCTTC
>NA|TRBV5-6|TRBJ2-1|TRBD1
CASSRDRGKNEQFF
TGTGCCAGCAGCCGCGACAGGGGCAAGAATGAGCAGTTCTTC
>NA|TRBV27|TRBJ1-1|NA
CASKPDPGSNTEAFF
TGTGCCAGCAAACCCGACCCAGGGTCGAACACTGAAGCTTTCTTT
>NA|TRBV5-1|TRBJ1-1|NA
CASSSRGGPAEAFF
TGCGCCAGCAGCTCCCGCGGGGGGCCGGCTGAAGCTTTCTTT
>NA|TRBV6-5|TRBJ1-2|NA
CASSYRADYGYTF
TGTGCCAGCAGTTACCGCGCCGACTATGGCTACACCTTC
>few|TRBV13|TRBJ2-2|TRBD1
CASSLVGQGARTGELFF
TGTGCCAGCAGCTTAGTCGGACAGGGGGCCCGGACCGGGGAGCTGTTTTTT
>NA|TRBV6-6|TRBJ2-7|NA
CASSYVDRFYEQYF
TGTGCCAGCAGTTACGTGGACAGATTCTACGAGCAGTACTTC
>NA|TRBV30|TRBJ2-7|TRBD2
CAWRSPGLAGGPPEQYF
TGTGCCTGGAGGTCCCCGGGACTAGCGGGAGGTCCCCCCGAGCAGTACTTC
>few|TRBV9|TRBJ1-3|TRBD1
CASSAGTGEGNTIYF
TGTGCCAGCAGCGCCGGGACAGGGGAAGGAAACACCATATATTTT
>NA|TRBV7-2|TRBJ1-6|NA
CASSLGPGGQGNSPLHF
TGTGCCAGCAGCTTAGGTCCGGGGGGGCAGGGAAACTCACCCCTCCACTTT
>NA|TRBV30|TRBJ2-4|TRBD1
CAWSRDRVVKNIQYF
TGTGCCTGGAGCCGGGACAGGGTTGTCAAAAACATTCAGTACTTC
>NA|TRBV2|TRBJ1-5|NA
CASSLRERSNQPQHF
TGTGCCAGCAGCCTCAGGGAAAGGAGCAATCAGCCCCAGCATTTT
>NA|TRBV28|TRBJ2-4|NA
CASSGGAKNIQYF
TGTGCCAGCAGCGGGGGAGCCAAAAACATTCAGTACTTC
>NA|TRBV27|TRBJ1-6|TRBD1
CASSLSGTGGSYNSPLHF
TGTGCCAGCAGTTTGTCCGGGACAGGCGGATCCTATAATTCACCCCTCCACTTT
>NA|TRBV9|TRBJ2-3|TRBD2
CASSWGTSGPDTQYF
TGTGCCAGCAGCTGGGGGACTAGCGGACCAGATACGCAGTATTTT
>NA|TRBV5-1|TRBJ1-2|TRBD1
CASSADRGQGYTF
TGCGCCAGCAGCGCTGACAGGGGACAGGGCTACACCTTC
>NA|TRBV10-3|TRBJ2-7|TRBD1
CAISGQGIPYEQYF
TGTGCCATCAGCGGACAGGGCATCCCCTACGAGCAGTACTTC